The subject of this entry is one T cell receptor (beta chain). Profiling relied on immunoSEQ multiplex PCR, and the TCRdb table lists in-frame clones only, not all of them. Altogether 150,000 to 200,000 clones are present, approximately 93% being singletons, with the ten largest covering roughly 3.9%. This sample was included in a study of T cell responses to AZD1222 COVID-19 vaccine. There are 14 residues in the CDR3. Trimming shortened V by 3 bases and J by 2 bases, and 10 bases separated the two germline ends. Per germline, CDR1 LNHDA and CDR2 SQIVND (reference sequence). The starting material was peripheral blood, obtained on day 0 of AZD1222 vaccination. The chain couples TRBV19 to TRBJ1-2; no reliable D call. This sequence originates from an adult in good health. This CDR3 reads CASSMVGGNYGYTF. The CDR3 DNA is TGTGCCAGTAGTATGGTTGGCGGCAACTATGGCTACACCTTC.